This T cell receptor beta chain appears in the sequencing data of a study of blood T cell repertoires in COVID-19. Assay: immunoSEQ multiplex PCR; the TCRdb copy retains only in-frame clones and omits some. The sample holds 300,000 to 400,000 clones, around 90% seen once. V was trimmed by 5 bases and J by 0 bases, leaving 11 bases between them. CDR3 length equals 16 residues. CDR1 is LNHNV, CDR2 YYDKDF, per germline (reference sequence). The chain has TRBV15 and TRBJ2-6; no clear D. Sequenced: peripheral blood. The clonotype was recovered from a man aged 30-40 years with COVID-19, enrolled during active disease. CDR3 sequence: CATSRTTNSGANVLTF. CDR3 nucleotide sequence: TGTGCCACCAGCCGAACTACCAACTCTGGGGCCAACGTCCTGACTTTC.